This T cell receptor (beta chain) was identified in a study of blood T cell repertoires in COVID-19. Background on the study: Acute and convalescent COVID-19 specimens originated in the United States, Italy and Spain. PBMCs, B-cell-depleted T cells, or T cells were the source of the cDNA or gDNA that made up the material.

Authors' analysis steps: Nucleated cell counts were estimated from reference gene primer amplification. The repertoire was sequenced with immunoSEQ multiplex PCR; TCRdb's copy has only in-frame clones and lacks some. The V and J calls and clone size come from that table; D and trimming were worked out from the DNA. This sample has roughly 200,000 clones, with more than 60% found just once. Per the germline V gene, CDR1 is KGHDR and CDR2 is SFDVKD. V was clipped by 2 bases and J by 5 bases; unmatched bases: 11. CDR3 length: 18 amino acids. Sequenced input: peripheral blood. This TCR derives from a man aged 45 to 65 who had recovered from COVID-19. This sequence joins TRBV24-1 and TRBJ2-1, with 10 bases aligning to TRBD1. CDR3 in amino acids: CATSDSDVRQGANNEQFF. The DNA of the CDR3 is TGTGCCACCAGTGATTCCGACGTAAGACAGGGGGCGAACAATGAGCAGTTCTTC.